The 27 T cell receptor beta chains below were found in one sample sequenced in a study of OX40 agonist ivuxolimab in advanced cancers. Only in-frame clones appear in the TCRdb table, and some are missing; sequencing was by immunoSEQ multiplex PCR. The table lists some 50,000 clones, 80% to 85% of them singletons, with 5.5% to 7% in the top ten. The sample in question was CD4+ or CD8+ T cells sorted from blood, obtained in a trial of the OX40 agonist ivuxolimab. Every receptor here comes from an adult with an advanced solid tumor such as melanoma, head and neck, liver or kidney cancer.

The chain employs TRBV19 and TRBJ2-5, with 11 bases aligning to TRBD2. After removal of 5 bases from V and 4 bases from J, the junction contained 6 bases not matched to a gene. CDR1 and CDR2 from the germline V gene are LNHDA and SQIVND (reference sequence). The CDR3 extends over 15 amino acids. The CDR3, as DNA: TGTGCCAGTAGTGTCCTCGGACTAGCGGGAGAGACCCAGTACTTC. Its translation is CASSVLGLAGETQYF.

V and J are TRBV15 and TRBJ1-1; no firm D call. Trimming took 1 base from V and 1 from J, leaving 4 bases between them. The CDR3 is made up of 13 amino acids. From germline, CDR1 is LNHNV and CDR2 YYDKDF (reference sequence). The CDR3 bases are TGTGCCACCAGCAGAGGGTCGAACACTGAAGCTTTCTTT. Its protein is CATSRGSNTEAFF.

The chain couples TRBV28 to TRBJ1-2; possible D gene TRBD1, 6 bases. CDR1 MDHEN and CDR2 SYDVKM come from the germline V gene. Trimming removed 6 bases at V and 4 bases at J, with 15 bases between. CDR3 length: 14 amino acids. CDR3 sequence: CASSPWGAGYGYTF. DNA for the CDR3: TGTGCCAGCAGCCCCTGGGGGGCTGGCTATGGCTACACCTTC.

The V and J genes are TRBV27 and TRBJ2-7, with D possibly being TRBD1 (6 bases). CDR1 is MNHEY and CDR2 is SMNVEV in the germline V gene (reference sequence). V was trimmed by 5 bases and J by 3 bases, leaving 20 bases between them. CDR3 length: 16 residues. This CDR3 is CASSSSSGDYFYEQYF. DNA for the CDR3: TGTGCCAGCAGTAGTAGCTCAGGGGATTATTTCTACGAGCAGTACTTC.

The chain carries TRBV19 and TRBJ1-2, with no clear D. Germline assignment: CDR1 LNHDA and CDR2 SQIVND (reference sequence). V shed 6 bases and J shed 3 bases, with 8 bases lying between them. The CDR3 totals 12 residues. The CDR3 spells CASRDGYYGYTF. CDR3 DNA sequence: TGTGCCAGTAGGGACGGGTACTATGGCTACACCTTC.

This clone was counted a single time. The chain is built from TRBV7-6 and TRBJ2-3; 9 bases are a match to TRBD2. Germline trimming cut 1 base from V and 1 base from J; bases unmatched to any gene: 6. Germline values: CDR1 SGHVS, CDR2 FNYEAQ. The CDR3 totals 17 residues. CDR3 bases: TGTGCCAGCAGCTTAGGGGCGGGAGGGCCCGGCACAGATACGCAGTATTTT. As protein: CASSLGAGGPGTDTQYF.

The chain is built from TRBV9 and TRBJ2-7; 7 bases line up with TRBD2. Per germline, CDR1 SGDLS and CDR2 YYNGEE. The CDR3 has 15 amino acids. V lost 0 bases, J lost 0 bases, and 3 bases stayed unmatched. The CDR3 protein is CASSVGGGVSYEQYF. The CDR3 nucleotides are TGTGCCAGCAGCGTAGGTGGGGGGGTCTCCTACGAGCAGTACTTC.

J is TRBJ2-1 and V is TRBV4-2; possibly TRBD1 for D (6 bases). From germline, CDR1 is LGHNA and CDR2 YNFKEQ. V was shortened by 4 bases and J by 12 bases, with 19 bases between the two germline ends. This CDR3 spans 14 amino acids. The CDR3 protein is CASSPRDTEPGQFF. Here the CDR3 DNA reads TGTGCCAGCAGCCCCCGGGACACGGAACCGGGGCAGTTCTTC.

The genes are TRBV19 and TRBJ2-1; D is unclear. CDR3 length equals 15 residues. Between the trimmed V and J ends, which lost 0 bases and 6 bases, there was a span of 12 bases. Germline V CDR1 and CDR2: LNHDA, SQIVND (reference sequence). CDR3 sequence (DNA): TGTGCCAGTAGTATAGATAGGTCGGCTAGCAATGAGCAGTTCTTC. It yields the protein CASSIDRSASNEQFF. Using reference TRBV19 and TRBJ2-1 for the parts outside the CDR3, the full variable domain is DGGITQSPKYLFRKEGQNVTLSCEQNLNHDAMYWYRQDPGQGLRLIYYSQIVNDFQKGDIAEGYSVSREKKESFPLTVTSAQKNPTAFYLCASSIDRSASNEQFFGPGTRLTVL.

V gene TRBV7-6 combines with J gene TRBJ1-2; D gene uncertain. Germline CDR1 and CDR2: SGHVS and FNYEAQ. There are 15 residues in the CDR3. The V end was cut by 4 bases, the J end by 2 bases, with 14 bases between. The CDR3 sequence is CASSSTPGVNYGYTF. CDR3 nucleotides: TGTGCCAGCAGCTCTACCCCCGGGGTAAACTATGGCTACACCTTC.

In its sample, this clone was seen once. The chain uses TRBV4-2 and TRBJ2-1; 8 nucleotides match TRBD1. Germline V gene lookup returns CDR1 LGHNA and CDR2 YNFKEQ. Losses at the gene ends were 0 bases for V and 6 bases for J; bases not matched to a gene: 7. The CDR3 loop spans 16 amino acids. CDR3 nucleotides: TGTGCCAGCAGCCAAGATACCAGGGGGCTCTTCAATGAGCAGTTCTTC. Amino acid sequence: CASSQDTRGLFNEQFF.

The chain carries TRBV9 and TRBJ2-5, with a possible D match to TRBD2 (5 bases). The CDR3 totals 14 residues. The V gene's germline CDR1 is SGDLS and CDR2 YYNGEE. V lost 4 bases and J 2 bases, leaving 12 bases between the germline ends. The CDR3 DNA sequence: TGTGCCAGCAGCCCAGAGGGCGTTCAAGAGACCCAGTACTTC. Translating it yields CASSPEGVQETQYF. The whole variable domain, filled in from reference TRBV9 and TRBJ2-5, reads DSGVTQTPKHLITATGQRVTLRCSPRSGDLSVYWYQQSLDQGLQFLIQYYNGEERAKGNILERFSAQQFPDLHSELNLSSLELGDSALYFCASSPEGVQETQYFGPGTRLLVL.

The chain is built from TRBV13 and TRBJ2-7; the D gene is possibly TRBD2 (5 bases). Trimming shortened V by 1 base and J by 2 bases, and 9 bases separated the two germline ends. The CDR3 is 14 residues long. The germline CDR1 and CDR2 sequences are PRHDT and FYEKMQ (reference sequence). CDR3 in amino acids: CASSLAMTTYEQYF. The CDR3 coding sequence is TGTGCCAGCAGCTTAGCCATGACTACCTACGAGCAGTACTTC.

This sequence joins TRBV28 and TRBJ1-1; possibly TRBD1 for D (5 bases). The CDR3 consists of 13 residues. Germline V gene sequence: CDR1 MDHEN, CDR2 SYDVKM. V was cut by 2 bases and J by 4 bases, with 8 bases left in between. CDR3 region: CASSLGAGTEAFF. CDR3 DNA: TGTGCCAGCAGTTTAGGGGCGGGCACTGAAGCTTTCTTT.

This rearrangement joins TRBV6-5 to TRBJ1-2, with TRBD1 as a possible D gene (5 bases). Germline CDR1 reads MNHEY; CDR2 reads SVGAGI. CDR3 length: 13 residues. With 7 bases removed from V and 0 bases from J, the gap between germline ends came to 9 bases. The CDR3 loop is CASTLTANYGYTF. CDR3 nucleotide sequence: TGTGCCAGCACCTTGACAGCTAACTATGGCTACACCTTC.

The genes are TRBV11-2 and TRBJ2-5; 8 nucleotides match TRBD2. V gave up 4 bases and J gave up 1 base; unmatched junction bases: 5. In germline, CDR1 is SGHAT, CDR2 FQNNGV. The CDR3 has 15 residues. DNA for the CDR3: TGTGCCAGCAGCTCACGGACTAGCCTCCAAGAGACCCAGTACTTC. As protein: CASSSRTSLQETQYF.

The chain joins TRBV6-5 to TRBJ2-7; D is unresolved. V was shortened by 2 bases and J by 3 bases, with 14 bases between the two germline ends. Germline CDR1 and CDR2: MNHEY and SVGAGI. This CDR3 region has 15 residues. Here the CDR3 DNA reads TGTGCCAGCAGTTACGGGCTAGACTCCTACTACGAGCAGTACTTC. Protein product: CASSYGLDSYYEQYF.

This clone came up once. This rearrangement joins TRBV27 to TRBJ2-1, with 8 positions matching TRBD2. The V and J ends lost 1 base and 3 bases, in that order; junction bases with no gene match: 8. Germline CDR1 reads MNHEY; CDR2 reads SMNVEV (reference sequence). The CDR3 consists of 17 residues. In DNA, the CDR3 is TGTGCCAGCAGTTTATGGGTTAGCGGGACCCTCTACAATGAGCAGTTCTTC. It translates to CASSLWVSGTLYNEQFF.

J is TRBJ1-1 and V is TRBV6-5, with 9 bases identical to TRBD1. Germline CDR1 is MNHEY and CDR2 is SVGAGI. V shed 6 bases, J shed 4 bases, and the junction held 3 bases outside the gene matches. The CDR3 covers 13 residues. CDR3 nucleotides: TGTGCCAGCAGGGACAGGGGAAGCACTGAAGCTTTCTTT. The encoded protein is CASRDRGSTEAFF.

The chain employs TRBV28 and TRBJ2-3; D ambiguous. Germline loops: CDR1 MDHEN, CDR2 SYDVKM. This CDR3 is 13 amino acids long. The V end was cut by 2 bases, the J end by 8 bases, with 11 bases between. This CDR3 reads CASSLRNEFTQYF. The CDR3 DNA sequence: TGTGCCAGCAGTTTAAGGAATGAGTTTACGCAGTATTTT.

The rearrangement uses TRBV19 and TRBJ2-7, with TRBD2 matching over 8 bases. Germline values: CDR1 LNHDA, CDR2 SQIVND (reference sequence). Trimming removed 8 bases from V and 7 bases from J; junction bases left unmatched: 7. This CDR3 region has 12 residues. CDR3 nucleotides: TGTGCCAGTCGGGGGGGGCTGGAAGAGCAGTACTTC. It is translated as CASRGGLEEQYF.

The chain carries TRBV29-1 and TRBJ2-1, with D hard to call. Germline V gene lookup returns CDR1 SQVTM and CDR2 ANQGSEA. The length of the CDR3 is 10 residues. Trimming removed 3 bases from V and 5 bases from J, with 2 bases in between. The CDR3 spells CSVDHNEQFF. CDR3 coding DNA: TGCAGCGTTGACCACAATGAGCAGTTCTTC.

The chain recombines TRBV9 with TRBJ2-2; possible D gene TRBD2, 6 bases. The germline CDR1 and CDR2 sequences are SGDLS and YYNGEE. The CDR3 is 12 amino acids. Trimming took 6 bases from V and 5 from J, leaving 8 bases between them. Written as DNA, the CDR3 is TGTGCCAGCAACGCGGGGACCGGGGAGCTGTTTTTT. Translated, it gives CASNAGTGELFF.

The rearrangement uses TRBV7-6 and TRBJ2-1; the match to TRBD2 covers 9 bases. There are 14 residues in the CDR3. V shed 2 bases and J 7 bases; nucleotides not matched to a gene: 3. Per the germline V gene, CDR1 is SGHVS and CDR2 is FNYEAQ. The CDR3 loop reads CASSLTSGFNEQFF. CDR3 bases: TGTGCCAGCAGCTTAACTAGCGGGTTTAATGAGCAGTTCTTC.

The chain couples TRBV5-1 to TRBJ1-1; TRBD1 aligns across 9 bases. The germline V gene has CDR1 SGHRS and CDR2 YFSETQ. The length of the CDR3 is 14 residues. The ends lost 0 bases at V and 6 bases at J; junction bases unmatched: 3. The CDR3 loop is CASSLGQGVAEAFF. The CDR3, as DNA: TGCGCCAGCAGCTTGGGACAGGGGGTTGCTGAAGCTTTCTTT.

The table lists this clone with a count of one. The chain carries TRBV14 and TRBJ1-2; D possibly corresponds to TRBD1 (6 bases). V dropped 4 bases and J dropped 4 bases, with 16 bases sitting between them. There are 15 residues in the CDR3. Germline V gene lookup returns CDR1 SGHDN and CDR2 FVKESK. CDR3 sequence reads: CASSLGQRVSYGYTF. Written as DNA, the CDR3 is TGTGCCAGCAGCCTAGGACAGAGAGTCTCCTATGGCTACACCTTC. The full variable domain, in which reference TRBV14 and TRBJ1-2 provide the parts outside the CDR3, is EAGVTQFPSHSVIEKGQTVTLRCDPISGHDNLYWYRRVMGKEIKFLLHFVKESKQDESGMPNNRFLAERTGGTYSTLKVQPAELEDSGVYFCASSLGQRVSYGYTFGSGTRLTVV.

The chain joins TRBV28 to TRBJ1-4; a possible D gene is TRBD1 (5 bases). The CDR3 consists of 16 residues. Germline-derived CDR1 and CDR2 are MDHEN and SYDVKM. Trimming took 2 bases from V and 0 from J, leaving 10 bases between them. CDR3 sequence: CASSLGTATTNEKLFF. The CDR3 DNA reads TGTGCCAGCAGTTTAGGGACGGCGACAACTAATGAAAAACTGTTTTTT. Full variable domain (remainder filled in from reference TRBV28 and TRBJ1-4): DVKVTQSSRYLVKRTGEKVFLECVQDMDHENMFWYRQDPGLGLRLIYFSYDVKMKEKGDIPEGYSVSREKKERFSLILESASTNQTSMYLCASSLGTATTNEKLFFGSGTQLSVL.